A single sample is the source of the 22 T cell receptor beta chains below, sequenced in a study of cytomegalovirus exposure and HLA in healthy donors. Vbeta (60) and Jbeta (13) primers were used in the PCR. Sequencing used immunoSEQ multiplex PCR; TCRdb keeps in-frame clones, though not all of them. This table holds about 160,000 clones, 60% to 80% found once. Sequenced material: PBMCs. These receptors were obtained from a woman in her thirties in good health and CMV-seronegative.

The CDR3 nucleotides read TGTGCCAGGACTAGCGGGGGGAAAAAAGGGCAGTACTTC. This translates into CARTSGGKKGQYF. The chain has TRBV7-7 and TRBJ2-7; 13 bases align to TRBD2. The CDR3 spans 13 residues. Trimming removed 9 bases from V and 9 bases from J; junction bases left unmatched: 8. Per germline, CDR1 SSHAT and CDR2 FNYEAQ (reference sequence).

A single count supports this clone. V and J are TRBV28 and TRBJ1-4, with 9 bases that match TRBD1. The germline V gene has CDR1 MDHEN and CDR2 SYDVKM. The length of the CDR3 is 14 residues. With V trimmed by 3 bases and J by 7 bases, 3 bases remained unmatched. The CDR3 here is CASSLTGGREKLFF. CDR3 coding DNA: TGTGCCAGCAGTTTGACAGGGGGGCGTGAAAAACTGTTTTTT.

The chain combines TRBV2 with TRBJ1-2, with 8 positions matching TRBD1. This CDR3 contains 12 residues. Germline V gene sequence: CDR1 SNHLY, CDR2 FYNNEI. V lost 4 bases, J lost 7 bases, and 2 bases stayed unmatched. CDR3 loop: CASSGQGLGYTF. Written as DNA, the CDR3 is TGTGCCAGCAGTGGACAGGGGCTTGGCTACACCTTC.

V is TRBV27 and J is TRBJ1-6, with unresolved D. Trimming pared 8 bases from V and 0 bases from J, leaving 14 bases between. The CDR3 has 16 amino acids. The germline V gene has CDR1 MNHEY and CDR2 SMNVEV (reference sequence). The DNA of the CDR3 is TGTGCCAGCGGGTACTATACGAGCTCCTATAATTCACCCCTCCACTTT. It specifies CASGYYTSSYNSPLHF.

Only a few counts were recorded for this clone. The chain is built from TRBV13 and TRBJ2-2; 10 bases are a match to TRBD2. The CDR3 totals 15 residues. J was trimmed by 5 bases and V by 6 bases; bases with no gene match: 6. Per germline, CDR1 PRHDT and CDR2 FYEKMQ (reference sequence). CDR3 protein: CASSKSGGATGELFF. In nucleotides, the CDR3 is TGTGCCAGCAGTAAGAGCGGGGGGGCTACCGGGGAGCTGTTTTTT.

The chain couples TRBV4-1 to TRBJ2-7; TRBD1 aligns across 8 bases. CDR1 and CDR2 from the germline V gene are MGHRA and YSYEKL. CDR3 length: 14 amino acids. With 0 bases clipped from V and 3 bases from J, the junction kept 1 base outside the gene matches. The CDR3 sequence: CASSQDRGRYEQYF. The CDR3 bases are TGCGCCAGCAGCCAAGACAGGGGGCGCTACGAGCAGTACTTC.

The rearrangement joins TRBV5-1 to TRBJ1-4; possible D gene TRBD1, 6 bases. Trimming shortened V by 3 bases and J by 8 bases, and 17 bases separated the two germline ends. Germline loops: CDR1 SGHRS, CDR2 YFSETQ. This CDR3 is 15 amino acids long. The CDR3 DNA reads TGCGCCAGCAGCTCCCGACAGGCCTCAGGGGAAAAACTGTTTTTT. Translating gives CASSSRQASGEKLFF.

The J gene is TRBJ2-1, the V gene TRBV7-3; possible D gene TRBD2, 6 bases. V lost 2 bases and J lost 0, with 11 bases in between. The germline V gene has CDR1 SGHTA and CDR2 FQGTGA. The CDR3 is 16 amino acids. The CDR3 sequence: CASSLGGASSYNEQFF. CDR3 DNA: TGTGCCAGCAGCTTAGGAGGGGCGAGCTCCTACAATGAGCAGTTCTTC.

The sample holds a few counts of this clone. The CDR3 region is CASRSSSNHGYTF. CDR3 DNA: TGTGCCAGCCGCAGTTCCTCCAACCATGGCTACACCTTC. This rearrangement joins TRBV6-4 to TRBJ1-2; no definite D call. The CDR3 is 13 amino acids. Germline values: CDR1 MRHNA, CDR2 SNTAGT. Deletions cut 8 bases from V and 6 bases from J, with 16 bases between.

The chain joins TRBV2 to TRBJ1-6, with D maybe TRBD1 (5 bases). Germline V CDR1 and CDR2: SNHLY, FYNNEI. V lost 2 bases and J 8 bases, leaving 13 bases between the germline ends. The CDR3 loop spans 15 amino acids. The CDR3 DNA reads TGTGCCAGCAGTGAATGGCAGGGTGGTCATTCACCCCTCCACTTT. This sequence encodes CASSEWQGGHSPLHF.

The chain is built from TRBV5-1 and TRBJ1-6, with TRBD1 identical over 9 bases. This CDR3 region has 15 residues. CDR1 is SGHRS and CDR2 is YFSETQ in the germline V gene. V was pared by 0 bases and J by 10 bases, with 5 bases of the junction left unmatched. DNA for the CDR3: TGCGCCAGCAGCTTGGGTGACAGGGGGTCATCACCCCTCCACTTT. It specifies CASSLGDRGSSPLHF.

The J gene is TRBJ1-2, the V gene TRBV14; TRBD1 agrees at 9 bases. With V trimmed by 4 bases and J by 7 bases, 4 bases remained unmatched. CDR3 length: 13 residues. The germline V gene encodes CDR1 SGHDN and CDR2 FVKESK. CDR3 nucleotide sequence: TGTGCCAGCAGCCTGGGACAGGGTGTTGGCTACACCTTC. This encodes CASSLGQGVGYTF.

The CDR3 DNA sequence: TGTGCCAGCTCACCATTGACAACGAGAAACACCATATATTTT. Translated, it gives CASSPLTTRNTIYF. This chain joins TRBV18 and TRBJ1-3; unclear D gene. V shed 2 bases and J shed 5 bases, with 10 bases lying between them. Germline lookup yields CDR1 KGHSH and CDR2 LQKENI. The CDR3 spans 14 residues.

The gene calls are TRBV30 and TRBJ1-1; no definite D call. The CDR3 runs 11 residues. Looked up from germline, CDR1 is GTSNPN and CDR2 is SVGIG (reference sequence). With 5 bases removed from V and 5 bases from J, the gap between germline ends came to 9 bases. The CDR3 sequence is CAWEDKTEAFF. The CDR3, as DNA: TGTGCCTGGGAAGACAAAACTGAAGCTTTCTTT.

The sample holds a few counts of this clone. The CDR3 DNA reads as TGCGCCAGCAGCCAGGGCAGGGGGCCTGGAAACACCATATATTTT. It is translated as CASSQGRGPGNTIYF. This sequence joins TRBV4-1 and TRBJ1-3; the match to TRBD1 covers 8 bases. This CDR3 is 15 amino acids long. J lost 2 bases, V lost 3 bases, and 3 bases had no gene match. Germline assignment: CDR1 MGHRA and CDR2 YSYEKL.

The rearrangement uses TRBV7-2 and TRBJ1-2; possible D gene TRBD1, 5 bases. The V and J ends lost 3 bases and 5 bases respectively, with 10 bases between them. Germline loops: CDR1 SGHTA, CDR2 FQGNSA. The CDR3 sequence is 13 residues long. The CDR3 coding sequence is TGTGCCAGCAGCTTGGAGGGGTTATATGGCTACACCTTC. It codes for CASSLEGLYGYTF. The whole variable domain, remainder taken from reference TRBV7-2 and TRBJ1-2, is GAGVSQSPSNKVTEKGKDVELRCDPISGHTALYWYRQSLGQGLEFLIYFQGNSAPDKSGLPSDRFSAERTGGSVSTLTIQRTQQEDSAVYLCASSLEGLYGYTFGSGTRLTVV.

About this clone itself: In the same sample, other DNA sequences code for this CDR3. The V gene is TRBV7-6, the J gene TRBJ2-7; TRBD1 aligns across 7 bases. Germline CDR1 reads SGHVS; CDR2 reads FNYEAQ. With V trimmed by 1 base and J by 1 base, 13 bases remained unmatched. The CDR3 is made up of 18 amino acids. CDR3 residues: CASSLGGVTGRASYEQYF. The CDR3 DNA follows: TGTGCCAGCAGCTTAGGAGGAGTGACAGGGCGAGCATCCTACGAGCAGTACTTC.

A few counts support this clone. The V call is TRBV7-2, the J call TRBJ1-5, with D perhaps TRBD1 (6 bases). The germline V gene has CDR1 SGHTA and CDR2 FQGNSA. Between the trimmed V and J ends, which lost 6 bases and 0 bases, there was a span of 12 bases. The CDR3 is made up of 15 amino acids. The CDR3 region is CASSPQGFSNQPQHF. Here the CDR3 DNA reads TGTGCCAGCAGTCCTCAGGGGTTTAGCAATCAGCCCCAGCATTTT.

The chain couples TRBV6-6 to TRBJ1-2; D is ambiguous. From germline, CDR1 is MNHNY and CDR2 SVGAGI (reference sequence). The V end was cut by 6 bases, the J end by 5 bases, with 13 bases between. The CDR3 consists of 13 residues. The CDR3, as DNA: TGTGCCAGCAGCACGGGGAGGGAATATGGCTACACCTTC. Protein: CASSTGREYGYTF.

This rearrangement joins TRBV6-6 to TRBJ2-7, with 10 bases that match TRBD2. The ends lost 5 bases at V and 3 bases at J; junction bases unmatched: 4. This CDR3 is 14 amino acids long. Per the germline V gene, CDR1 is MNHNY and CDR2 is SVGAGI (reference sequence). This CDR3 is CASSRTSGSYEQYF. The CDR3 coding sequence is TGTGCCAGCAGTAGGACTAGCGGAAGCTACGAGCAGTACTTC.

This rearrangement joins TRBV11-2 to TRBJ1-2; 9 nucleotides match TRBD1. V dropped 7 bases and J dropped 8; count of bases not matched to a gene: 5. Germline V gives CDR1 SGHAT, CDR2 FQNNGV. The length of the CDR3 is 12 residues. CDR3 DNA sequence: TGTGCCAGCAACACAGGGGGCTGGGGCTACACCTTC. Translated: CASNTGGWGYTF.

J is TRBJ1-2 and V is TRBV4-1, with D perhaps matching TRBD1 (5 bases). The CDR3 loop spans 14 amino acids. Germline lookup yields CDR1 MGHRA and CDR2 YSYEKL. The V and J ends lost 3 bases and 6 bases respectively, with 14 bases between them. CDR3 in DNA: TGCGCCAGCAGCCACATCGACAGCGCCGATGGCTACACCTTC. Its protein is CASSHIDSADGYTF.